The TCR beta chain described here comes from a study of T cells expressing NK-cell markers. On the study more broadly: Sorted T-cell subsets CD3+CD56+NKG2C+, CD3+CD56+NKG2C- and CD3+CD56-NKG2C+ were TCR beta-sequenced.

General observations from the study: The CD3+CD56-NKG2C+ fraction of a few donors was also led by these clonotypes. Dominant NKG2C+ clonotype frequencies of about 1.0-8% of CD8+ T cells were measured in about 6 donors.

TCRdb re-called the 5' RACE reads, yielding one record per CDR3 amino acid sequence without DNA. Listed are under 600,000 distinct CDR3 sequences; roughly 1.4% falls within the top ten. The CDR3 is 14 amino acids. CDR1 is MDHEN, CDR2 SYDVKM, per germline. On this clonotype itself: Antigen unknown.

The receptor was isolated from a woman aged 45-59 years in good health. Material: blood T cells: a sorted CD56 or NKG2C T cell subset, CD4+ or CD8+ T cells, or bulk PBMC T cells (not recorded which). The rearrangement uses TRBV28 and TRBJ1-1; TCRdb's D call of TRBD1 is untestable without DNA. CDR3 protein: CALSAGGDRAEAFF.